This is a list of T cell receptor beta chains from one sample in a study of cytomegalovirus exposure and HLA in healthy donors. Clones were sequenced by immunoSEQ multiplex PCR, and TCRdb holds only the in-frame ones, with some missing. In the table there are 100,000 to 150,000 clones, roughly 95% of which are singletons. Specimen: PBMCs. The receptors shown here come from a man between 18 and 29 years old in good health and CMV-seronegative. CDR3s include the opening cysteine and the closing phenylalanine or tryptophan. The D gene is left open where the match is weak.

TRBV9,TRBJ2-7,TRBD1,CASSAADRVSEQYF,TGTGCCAGCAGCGCCGCGGACAGGGTATCCGAGCAGTACTTC
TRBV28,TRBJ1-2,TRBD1,CASSSWTGVGYTF,TGTGCCAGCAGTTCATGGACAGGGGTAGGCTACACCTTC
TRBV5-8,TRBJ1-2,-,CASSLGGTEYGYTF,TGTGCCAGCAGCTTGGGCGGGACGGAATATGGCTACACCTTC
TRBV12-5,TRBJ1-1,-,CASGLVLGVRGNTEAFF,TGTGCTAGTGGTTTGGTACTTGGAGTTAGAGGGAACACTGAAGCTTTCTTT
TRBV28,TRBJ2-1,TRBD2,CASSLQAGGYNEQFF,TGTGCCAGCAGTTTACAAGCGGGGGGATACAATGAGCAGTTCTTC
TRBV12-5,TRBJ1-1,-,CASGLEGLNTEAFF,TGTGCTAGTGGTTTGGAGGGGTTGAACACTGAAGCTTTCTTT
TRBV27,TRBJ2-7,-,CASQGFYEQYF,TGTGCCAGCCAGGGCTTCTACGAGCAGTACTTC
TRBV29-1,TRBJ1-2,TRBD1,CSGAGTGFSGGYTF,TGCAGCGGGGCCGGGACAGGGTTCTCGGGTGGCTACACCTTC
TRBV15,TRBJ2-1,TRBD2,CATSTQSLLAGVTSYNEQFF,TGTGCCACCAGCACCCAGTCGCTACTAGCGGGAGTTACCTCCTACAATGAGCAGTTCTTC
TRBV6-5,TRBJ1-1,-,CASRKGQNTEAFF,TGTGCCAGCAGGAAGGGACAAAACACTGAAGCTTTCTTT
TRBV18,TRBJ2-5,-,CASSPAGPETQYF,TGTGCCAGCTCACCTGCGGGGCCAGAGACCCAGTACTTC
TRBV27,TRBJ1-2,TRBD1,CASRTGSEGYTF,TGTGCCAGCAGGACAGGGTCTGAGGGCTACACCTTC